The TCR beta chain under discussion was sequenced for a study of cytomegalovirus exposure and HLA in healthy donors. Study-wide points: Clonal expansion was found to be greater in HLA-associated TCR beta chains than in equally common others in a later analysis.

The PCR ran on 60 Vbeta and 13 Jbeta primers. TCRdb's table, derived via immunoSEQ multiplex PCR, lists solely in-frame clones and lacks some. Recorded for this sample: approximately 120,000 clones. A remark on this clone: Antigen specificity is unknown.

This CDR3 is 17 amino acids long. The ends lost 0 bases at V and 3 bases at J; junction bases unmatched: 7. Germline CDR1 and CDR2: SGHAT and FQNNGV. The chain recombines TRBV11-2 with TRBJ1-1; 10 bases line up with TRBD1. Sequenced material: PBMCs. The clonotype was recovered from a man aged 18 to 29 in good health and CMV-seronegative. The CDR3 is CASSLDRDRGPYTEAFF. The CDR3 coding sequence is TGTGCCAGCAGCTTAGACCGGGACAGGGGCCCGTACACTGAAGCTTTCTTT.